A selection of T cell receptor beta chains follows, all from one sample in a study of control samples from healthy donors and cancer patients. Libraries were prepared by immunoSEQ multiplex PCR; TCRdb keeps only in-frame clonotypes and omits some of them. The table records about 83,000 clones, 91% of them present only once. The specimen sequenced was blood. Receptor source: a man aged 25-40 years in good health. Both conserved end residues are part of each CDR3. The order of the fields is clone size, D gene, J gene, V gene, CDR3 DNA, CDR3 protein. The D gene is left open where the match is weak. Clone size, where shown, is once, few, many, or a class for clones that have expanded.

>NA|NA|TRBJ2-3|TRBV2
TGTGCCAGCACCACCCAAGGGGCCAGCACAGATACGCAGTATTTT
CASTTQGASTDTQYF
>NA|TRBD1|TRBJ1-6|TRBV19
TGTGCCAGTACCCAGGGACAGGGGTATTCACCCCTCCACTTT
CASTQGQGYSPLHF
>NA|NA|TRBJ1-3|TRBV10-3
TGTGCCATCAGTGAACCGGGGGTGTCAGGAAACACCATATATTTT
CAISEPGVSGNTIYF
>NA|NA|TRBJ1-5|TRBV5-1
TGCGCCAGCAGCTTGGGCCAGGCTAATCAGCCCCAGCATTTT
CASSLGQANQPQHF
>NA|NA|TRBJ1-6|TRBV3-1/TRBV3-2
TGTGCCAGCAGCCCCGCCAACTGGTGGTCAAATAATTCACCCCTCCACTTT
CASSPANWWSNNSPLHF
>NA|TRBD1|TRBJ2-7|TRBV5-1
TGCGCCAGCAGCCGAGCCGGGACAGAATCATACGAGCAGTACTTC
CASSRAGTESYEQYF
>NA|TRBD2|TRBJ2-7|TRBV3-1/TRBV3-2
TGTGCCAGCAGCCAACAGGGACTAGCGGGATTGGGGGAGCAGTACTTC
CASSQQGLAGLGEQYF
>NA|NA|TRBJ2-7|TRBV29-1
TGCAGCGCCTCGCCCGGGACTCCAACCTACGAGCAGTACTTC
CSASPGTPTYEQYF
>few|NA|TRBJ2-4|TRBV9
TGTGCCAGCAGCCTCGGAGGGGTGGAAAACATTCAGTACTTC
CASSLGGVENIQYF
>NA|NA|TRBJ2-5|TRBV27
TGTGCCAGCAGTGTCGGGTGGGGGAAGAGGGAAGAGACCCAGTACTTC
CASSVGWGKREETQYF
>NA|NA|TRBJ1-2|TRBV12-3/TRBV12-4
TGTGCCAGCAGTTTTGGGCAGGGAGATGGCTACACCTTC
CASSFGQGDGYTF
>NA|NA|TRBJ1-4|TRBV14
TGTGCCAGCAGCCTATCCCGCGGGGAGATTAATGAAAAACTGTTTTTT
CASSLSRGEINEKLFF
>NA|NA|TRBJ1-1|TRBV4-1
TGCGCCAGCAGCCATGGACGGATGATGAACACTGAAGCTTTCTTT
CASSHGRMMNTEAFF